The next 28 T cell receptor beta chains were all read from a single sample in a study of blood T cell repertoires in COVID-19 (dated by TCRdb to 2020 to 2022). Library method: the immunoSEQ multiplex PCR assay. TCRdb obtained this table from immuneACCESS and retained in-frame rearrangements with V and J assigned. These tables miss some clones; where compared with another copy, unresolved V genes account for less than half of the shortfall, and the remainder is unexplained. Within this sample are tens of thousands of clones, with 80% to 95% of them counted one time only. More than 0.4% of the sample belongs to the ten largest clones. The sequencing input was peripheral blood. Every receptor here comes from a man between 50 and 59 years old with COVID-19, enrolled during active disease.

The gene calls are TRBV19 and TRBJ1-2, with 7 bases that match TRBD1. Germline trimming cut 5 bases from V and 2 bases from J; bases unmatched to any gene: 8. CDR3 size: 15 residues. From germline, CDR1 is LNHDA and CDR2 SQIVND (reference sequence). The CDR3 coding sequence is TGTGCCAGTAGTCCCCGACAGGGAGTAAACTATGGCTACACCTTC. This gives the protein CASSPRQGVNYGYTF.

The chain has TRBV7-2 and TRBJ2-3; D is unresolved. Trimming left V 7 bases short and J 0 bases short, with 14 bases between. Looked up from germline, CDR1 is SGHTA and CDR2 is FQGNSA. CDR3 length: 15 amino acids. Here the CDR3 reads CASTGTLGSTDTQYF. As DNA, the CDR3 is TGTGCCAGCACCGGAACGCTCGGGAGCACAGATACGCAGTATTTT.

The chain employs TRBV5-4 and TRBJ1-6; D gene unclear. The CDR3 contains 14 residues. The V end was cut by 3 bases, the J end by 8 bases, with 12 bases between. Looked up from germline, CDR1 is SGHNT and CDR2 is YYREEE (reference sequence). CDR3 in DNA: TGTGCCAGCAGCTCACCCTTCCGAGATTCACCCCTCCACTTT. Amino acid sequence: CASSSPFRDSPLHF.

The CDR3, as DNA: TGTGCCAGCAGCTCCCCGGGACTAGCGGGAGGTAATGAGCAGTTCTTC. Amino acids: CASSSPGLAGGNEQFF. The rearrangement uses TRBV11-2 and TRBJ2-1; 15 bases are a match to TRBD2. V shed 4 bases, J shed 7 bases, and the junction held 5 bases outside the gene matches. Germline V gives CDR1 SGHAT, CDR2 FQNNGV. The CDR3 is 16 amino acids.

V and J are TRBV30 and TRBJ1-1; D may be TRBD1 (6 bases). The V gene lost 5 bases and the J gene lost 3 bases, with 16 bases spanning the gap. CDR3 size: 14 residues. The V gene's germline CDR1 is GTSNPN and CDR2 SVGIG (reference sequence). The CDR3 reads CAWGISRGDTEAFF. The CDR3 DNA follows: TGTGCCTGGGGGATCTCCAGGGGAGACACTGAAGCTTTCTTT.

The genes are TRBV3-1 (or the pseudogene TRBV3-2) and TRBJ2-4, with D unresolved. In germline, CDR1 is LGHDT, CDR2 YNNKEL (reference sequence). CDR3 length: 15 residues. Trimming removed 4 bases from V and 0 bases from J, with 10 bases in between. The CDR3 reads CASSLDLLAKNIQYF. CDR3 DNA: TGTGCCAGCAGCCTTGACTTGTTAGCCAAAAACATTCAGTACTTC.

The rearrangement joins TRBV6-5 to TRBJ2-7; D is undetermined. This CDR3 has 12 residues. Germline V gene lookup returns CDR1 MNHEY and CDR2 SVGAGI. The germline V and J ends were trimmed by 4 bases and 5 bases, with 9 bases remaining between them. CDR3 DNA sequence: TGTGCCAGCAGTTCGACAACGAACGAGCAGTACTTC. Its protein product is CASSSTTNEQYF.

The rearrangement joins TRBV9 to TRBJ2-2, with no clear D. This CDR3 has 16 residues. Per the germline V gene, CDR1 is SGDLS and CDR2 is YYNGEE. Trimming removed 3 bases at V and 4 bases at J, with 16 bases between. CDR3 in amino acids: CASSGGAARVTGELFF. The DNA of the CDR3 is TGTGCCAGCAGCGGCGGCGCCGCCCGGGTCACCGGGGAGCTGTTTTTT.

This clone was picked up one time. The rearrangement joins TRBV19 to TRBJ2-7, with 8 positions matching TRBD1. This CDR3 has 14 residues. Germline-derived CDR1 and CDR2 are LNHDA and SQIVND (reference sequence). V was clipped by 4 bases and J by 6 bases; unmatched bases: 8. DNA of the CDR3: TGTGCCAGTAGTACGGGACAGGAAAATCTCGAGCAGTACTTC. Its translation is CASSTGQENLEQYF. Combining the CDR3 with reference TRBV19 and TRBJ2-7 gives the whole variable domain DGGITQSPKYLFRKEGQNVTLSCEQNLNHDAMYWYRQDPGQGLRLIYYSQIVNDFQKGDIAEGYSVSREKKESFPLTVTSAQKNPTAFYLCASSTGQENLEQYFGPGTRLTVT.

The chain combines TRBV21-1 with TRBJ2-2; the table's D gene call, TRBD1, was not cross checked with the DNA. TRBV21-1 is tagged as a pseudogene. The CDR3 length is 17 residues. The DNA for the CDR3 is TGTGCCAGCAGCACCTCAGGACAGGGACTGAACGGCGGGGAGCTGTTTTTT. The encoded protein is CASSTSGQGLNGGELFF.

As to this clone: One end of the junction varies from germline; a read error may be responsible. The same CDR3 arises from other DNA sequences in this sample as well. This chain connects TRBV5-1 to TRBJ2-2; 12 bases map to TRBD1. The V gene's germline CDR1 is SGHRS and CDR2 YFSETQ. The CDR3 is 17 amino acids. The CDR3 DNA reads TGTGCCAGCAGCTTGGGGACAGGGGGCTCGAACACCGGGGAGCTGTTTTTT. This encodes CASSLGTGGSNTGELFF.

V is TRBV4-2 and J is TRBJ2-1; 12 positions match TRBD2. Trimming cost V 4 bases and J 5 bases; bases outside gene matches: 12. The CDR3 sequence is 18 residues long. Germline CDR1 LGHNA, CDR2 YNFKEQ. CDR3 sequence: CASSPILPTSGGDNEQFF. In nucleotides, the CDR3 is TGTGCCAGCAGCCCGATCTTGCCGACTAGCGGGGGCGACAATGAGCAGTTCTTC.

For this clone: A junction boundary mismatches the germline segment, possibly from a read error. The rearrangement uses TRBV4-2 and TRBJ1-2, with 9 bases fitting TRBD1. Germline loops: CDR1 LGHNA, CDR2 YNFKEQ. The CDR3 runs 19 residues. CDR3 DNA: TGTGCCAGCAGCCAAGTTCATCTGAGGTCTAATTCCGGGACAGGGTCTCGCCTCTTC. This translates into CASSQVHLRSNSGTGSRLF.

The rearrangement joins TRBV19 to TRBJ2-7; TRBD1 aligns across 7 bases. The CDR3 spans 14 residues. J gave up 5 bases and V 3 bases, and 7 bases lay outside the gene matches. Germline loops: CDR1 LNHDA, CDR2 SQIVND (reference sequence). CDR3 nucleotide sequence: TGTGCCAGTAGTATTAAGGCAGGGGGACACGAGCAGTACTTC. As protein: CASSIKAGGHEQYF. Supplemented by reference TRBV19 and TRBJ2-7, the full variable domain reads DGGITQSPKYLFRKEGQNVTLSCEQNLNHDAMYWYRQDPGQGLRLIYYSQIVNDFQKGDIAEGYSVSREKKESFPLTVTSAQKNPTAFYLCASSIKAGGHEQYFGPGTRLTVT.

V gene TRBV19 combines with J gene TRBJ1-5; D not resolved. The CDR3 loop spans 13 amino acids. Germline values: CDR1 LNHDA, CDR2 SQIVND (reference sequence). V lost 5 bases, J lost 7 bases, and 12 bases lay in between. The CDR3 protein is CASSQREGQPQHF. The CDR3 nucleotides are TGTGCCAGTAGTCAAAGGGAGGGACAGCCCCAGCATTTT.

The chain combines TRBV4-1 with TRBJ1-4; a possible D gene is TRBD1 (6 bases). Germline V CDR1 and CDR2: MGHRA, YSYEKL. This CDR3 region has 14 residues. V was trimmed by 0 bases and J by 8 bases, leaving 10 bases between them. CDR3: CASSQDRGGEKLFF. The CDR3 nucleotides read TGCGCCAGCAGCCAAGACAGGGGAGGGGAAAAACTGTTTTTT.

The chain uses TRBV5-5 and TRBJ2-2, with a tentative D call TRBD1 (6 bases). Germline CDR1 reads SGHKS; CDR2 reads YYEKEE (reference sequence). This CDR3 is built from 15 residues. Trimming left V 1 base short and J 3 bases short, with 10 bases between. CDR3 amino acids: CASSLQGRDTGELFF. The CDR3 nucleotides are TGTGCCAGCAGCTTGCAGGGGCGGGACACCGGGGAGCTGTTTTTT.

CDR3 protein: CASSYSPDPRGTYEQYF. The CDR3 DNA is TGTGCCAGCAGTTACTCTCCCGACCCAAGGGGGACCTACGAGCAGTACTTC. The rearrangement links TRBV6-2 or TRBV6-3 to TRBJ2-7; D possibly corresponds to TRBD1 (6 bases). The CDR3 is 17 amino acids. Trimming removed 0 bases at V and 2 bases at J, with 17 bases between. CDR1 is MNHEY, CDR2 SVGEGT, per germline.

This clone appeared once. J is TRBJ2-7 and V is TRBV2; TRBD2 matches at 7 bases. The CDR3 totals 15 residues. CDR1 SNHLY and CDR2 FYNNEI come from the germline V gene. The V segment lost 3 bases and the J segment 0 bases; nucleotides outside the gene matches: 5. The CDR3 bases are TGTGCCAGCAGTGAGCTGCGCGGGAGCTCCTACGAGCAGTACTTC. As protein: CASSELRGSSYEQYF.

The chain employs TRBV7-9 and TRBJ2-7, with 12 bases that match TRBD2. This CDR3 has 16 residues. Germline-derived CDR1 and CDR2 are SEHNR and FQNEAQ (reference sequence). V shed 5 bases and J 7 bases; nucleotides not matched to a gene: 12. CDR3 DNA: TGTGCCAGCAGCGTAACTAGCGGGAGGTCCCGTTGGGAGCAGTACTTC. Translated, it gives CASSVTSGRSRWEQYF. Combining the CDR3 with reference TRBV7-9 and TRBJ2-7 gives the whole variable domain DTGVSQNPRHKITKRGQNVTFRCDPISEHNRLYWYRQTLGQGPEFLTYFQNEAQLEKSRLLSDRFSAERPKGSFSTLEIQRTEQGDSAMYLCASSVTSGRSRWEQYFGPGTRLTVT.

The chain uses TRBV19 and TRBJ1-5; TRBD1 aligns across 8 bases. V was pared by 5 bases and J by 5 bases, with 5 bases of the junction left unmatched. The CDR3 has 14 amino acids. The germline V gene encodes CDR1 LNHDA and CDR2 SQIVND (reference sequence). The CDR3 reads CASSPTGGDQPQHF. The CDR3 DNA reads TGTGCCAGTAGTCCAACAGGGGGTGATCAGCCCCAGCATTTT.

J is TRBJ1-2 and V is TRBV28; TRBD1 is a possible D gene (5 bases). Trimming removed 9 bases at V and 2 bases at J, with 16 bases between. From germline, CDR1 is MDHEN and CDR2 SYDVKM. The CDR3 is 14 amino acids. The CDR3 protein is CASRLDNTNYGYTF. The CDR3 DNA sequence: TGTGCCAGTCGATTGGACAATACCAACTATGGCTACACCTTC.

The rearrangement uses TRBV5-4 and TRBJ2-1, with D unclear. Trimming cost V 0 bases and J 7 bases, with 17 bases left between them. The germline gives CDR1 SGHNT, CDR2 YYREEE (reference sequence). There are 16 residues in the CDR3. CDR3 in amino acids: CASSLDGWPLENEQFF. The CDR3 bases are TGTGCCAGCAGCTTGGACGGGTGGCCTCTGGAGAATGAGCAGTTCTTC.

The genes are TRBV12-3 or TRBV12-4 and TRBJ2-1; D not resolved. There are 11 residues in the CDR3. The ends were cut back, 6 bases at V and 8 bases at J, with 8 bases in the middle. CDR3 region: CASSARDEQFF. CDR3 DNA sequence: TGTGCCAGCAGCGCCCGGGATGAGCAGTTCTTC.

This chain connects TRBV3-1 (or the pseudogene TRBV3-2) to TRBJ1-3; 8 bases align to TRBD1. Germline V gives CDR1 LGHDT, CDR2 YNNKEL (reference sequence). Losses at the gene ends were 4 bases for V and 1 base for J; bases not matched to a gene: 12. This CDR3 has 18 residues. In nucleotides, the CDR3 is TGTGCCAGCAGCCGCCTCGGGGCAGGGGGCATATCTGGAAACACCATATATTTT. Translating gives CASSRLGAGGISGNTIYF.

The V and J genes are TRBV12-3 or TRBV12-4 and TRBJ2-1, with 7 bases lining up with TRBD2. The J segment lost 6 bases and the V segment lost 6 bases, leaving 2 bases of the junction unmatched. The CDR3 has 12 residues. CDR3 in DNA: TGTGCCAGCAGCCGGACTAGCAATGAGCAGTTCTTC. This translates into CASSRTSNEQFF.

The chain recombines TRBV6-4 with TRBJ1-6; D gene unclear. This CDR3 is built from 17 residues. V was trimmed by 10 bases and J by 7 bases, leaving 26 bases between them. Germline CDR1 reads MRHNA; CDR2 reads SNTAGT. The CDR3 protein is CATPSGQIDELNSPLHF. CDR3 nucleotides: TGTGCCACACCCAGCGGGCAGATCGACGAACTCAATTCACCCCTCCACTTT.

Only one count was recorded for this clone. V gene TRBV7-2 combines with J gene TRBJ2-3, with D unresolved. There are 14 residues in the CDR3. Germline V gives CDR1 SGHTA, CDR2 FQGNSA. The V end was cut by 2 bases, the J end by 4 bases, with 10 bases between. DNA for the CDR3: TGTGCCAGCAGCTTATCCGTGGGCGCAGATACGCAGTATTTT. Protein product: CASSLSVGADTQYF.